The clone carrying this T cell receptor (beta chain) was observed a single time. Antigen unknown. The sample belongs to a study of post-analysis software for immune sequencing data. TCR beta cDNA libraries included unique molecular identifiers. TCRdb ran MiXCR on the PCR reads and lists one entry per CDR3 protein. The profile shows some 160,000 distinct CDR3 sequences, roughly 35% of them singletons. General study results and limits: Higher frequency in patients than in controls was seen for about five TRBV segments, with TRBV5-6, TRBV5-1 and TRBV20-1 among them. Normalized Chao1 diversity in multiple sclerosis patients fell significantly below that of controls.

The CDR3 length is 15 residues. The V end was cut by 4 bases, the J end by 6 bases, with 18 bases between. Germline CDR1 and CDR2: SGHVS and FQNEAQ. The rearrangement links TRBV7-8 to TRBJ1-1, with a tentative D call TRBD1 (5 bases). This clonotype was sampled from a girl between 5 and 17 years old with multiple sclerosis. Sequencing used blood, obtained after autologous hematopoietic stem cell transplantation. DNA of the CDR3: TGTGCCAGCAGCTCCGTTCGCGGGGGAGCGGCTGAAGCTTTCTTT. Translated: CASSSVRGGAAEAFF.